This T cell receptor (beta chain) was found in a study of shared clonotypes between healthy human individuals (dated by TCRdb to 2020 to 2021). For the wider study: A few men and a couple of women, aged 18 to 49 years, made up the cohort. Per donor, three plates each were used for CD4 naive and CD4 memory, two for CD8 naive, and one for CD8 memory. To estimate repertoire size and how much clonotypes are shared between individuals, the study performed deep sequencing of blood TCR repertoires from 4 to 6 healthy adults. Between about 0.9 and 10 billion PBMCs per donor were obtained by leukapheresis. To increase sequencing depth and limit assay-specific biases, TCR repertoire library preparation and sequencing were carried out by different laboratories using diverse techniques.

The CDR3 runs 17 amino acids, cysteine and phenylalanine included. The sequence is cut down to CDR3 DNA, 51 bases in frame from base 1. Looking up the germline V gene (reference sequence) yields CDR1 LNHNV and CDR2 YYDKDF. The junction shows trimming of 0 bases on V and 3 bases on J, plus 14 bases between the germline ends. Turning to this clone: No cognate antigen has been identified for it. Qualities for individual bases were not recorded, and no much larger clone is one base off.

CD8 naive samples were CD45RO-negative cells positively selected for CCR7, giving a CD45RA+CCR7+ population that excluded TemRA cells. Healthy HIV-negative adults with no recently reported acute infections or vaccinations were included as donors. Only Caucasian adults living in Nashville, Tennessee, USA were represented among the donors. Blood was obtained by leukapheresis, after which PBMCs were separated by Ficoll-Histopaque density gradient centrifugation and cryopreserved in liquid nitrogen vapor phase. Analytical flow cytometry was used to check the purity and quantity of every magnetically sorted T cell population. Genomic DNA was isolated from each sorted fraction and quantified by UV absorbance on a Nanodrop 2000c. TCR CDR3 regions were amplified from genomic DNA by multiplex PCR using the deep immunoSEQ assay. Extracted genomic DNA from each cell subset was spread evenly across all wells of several immunoSEQ 96-well plates, with each plate serving as a replicate. Each replicate PCR for sorted subsets received roughly 0.2 ug genomic DNA, equal to some 32,000 T cell genomes. The purified libraries were quantified using a Qubit 3.0 fluorometer, sized with a Bioanalyzer 2100, and then quantified again using the KAPA Library Quantification kit. A separate single-read 150-cycle Illumina NextSeq 550 flow cell was used to sequence each immunoSEQ 96-well plate. From the authors' description of their analysis: The immunoSEQ output contained only junctional sequences without quality scores, so filtering could not match that applied to full-length reads. To assign V/J genes and CDR3, sequences were annotated against IMGT germline references using PyIR, a Python wrapper for IgBLAST v1.9. Reads were removed for weak V/J assignments (E-value above 1e-6), missing CDR3, stop codons, out-of-frame junctions, or ambiguous translated residues. V3J clonotypes were defined as sequences sharing the same inferred V gene, J gene, and CDR3 amino acid sequence. Percentage overlap between repertoires was calculated by dividing the number of shared unique clonotypes by the size of the smaller repertoire. Repertoire richness was assessed with RTK rarefaction, the Chao1 estimator, and Recon v2.1 estimates of unobserved clonotypes. OLGA was used to compute generation probabilities for all TCRbeta clonotypes that the gDNA method yielded from four donors. The clones in this table, taken by TCRdb from immuneACCESS, are in-frame only. Not every clone is retained; where verified, under half of the shortfall comes from an unresolved V gene, and the cause of the rest is unknown. V and J calls and clone size follow that table, whereas D and trimming were derived from the DNA. The sample yields hundreds of thousands of clones; about 91% were counted once. The leading ten clones occupy 24% of the sample.

Results the study describes overall, beyond this receptor: The genetic and exposure-history diversity represented was limited by the small number of donors. Sharing across a few donors was observed for about 5% of naive CD4, 3% to 3.5% of naive CD8, 2% to 2.5% of memory CD4, and less than 0.45% of memory CD8 clonotypes. Clonotypes shared by all four sorted-subset donors showed higher generation probabilities than non-shared clonotypes. Rarefaction of sorted-subset datasets indicated incomplete sequencing despite the large sequencing depth. Sampling was restricted to blood, and TCR repertoires in tissues likely differ from the TCR repertoires found in blood. Based on pairwise subsampling, the degree of clonotype sharing among donors was expected to be affected by sequencing depth. Estimated clonotype richness was generally larger for naive than for memory subsets.

The rearranged segments are TRBV15 and TRBJ2-2; tentative D gene TRBD1, with 5 bases matching. What was sequenced was naive CD8+ T cells sorted from blood. The cell subset or site label here, explained by the study, means: CD45RA+CCR7+. The sequence was obtained from a man in his thirties or forties in good health. The CDR3 amino acid sequence is: CATSRDRGGVDTGELFF. Read as DNA, the sequence is TGTGCCACCAGCAGAGATAGGGGCGGTGTGGACACCGGGGAGCTGTTTTTT. Where the CDR3 stops, the reference TRBV15 and TRBJ2-2 genes take over; the full variable domain is DAMVIQNPRYQVTQFGKPVTLSCSQTLNHNVMYWYQQKSSQAPKLLFHYYDKDFNNEADTPDNFQSRRPNTSFCFLDIRSPGLGDTAMYLCATSRDRGGVDTGELFFGEGSRLTVL.